Reported below is one TCR beta chain. The J segment lost 7 bases and the V segment lost 1 base, leaving 13 bases of the junction unmatched. Looked up from germline, CDR1 is MNHEY and CDR2 is SVGEGT. The CDR3 length is 17 residues. In the source study's methods: The assay estimated nucleated cells by amplifying reference gene primers. The assay was immunoSEQ multiplex PCR, and TCRdb's table has in-frame clones only and misses some. The V and J calls and clone size come from that table; D and trimming were worked out from the DNA. The sample includes about 180,000 clones, around 87% of them seen just once. The sample is drawn from a study of blood T cell repertoires in COVID-19. About the research overall: From the United States, Italy and Spain came samples of acute and convalescent COVID-19. Sample material is recorded as cDNA or gDNA derived from T cells, B-cell-depleted T cells, or PBMCs.

This receptor was identified in a man aged 40-50 years with active or convalescent COVID-19. V and J are TRBV6-2 or TRBV6-3 and TRBJ2-5; 9 bases fit TRBD1. Sequencing was performed on peripheral blood. DNA for the CDR3: TGTGCCAGCAGTTACTTAGAGGACAGGGGCATGGACGGGACCCAGTACTTC. Its protein is CASSYLEDRGMDGTQYF.